The present T cell receptor (beta chain) was sequenced within a study of tumor-infiltrating lymphocytes in primary liver carcinoma. On this clonotype: The junction departs from germline at one end; a sequencing error may be responsible.

Investigators took RNA and DNA out together from roughly 18-30 mg of unsorted bulk tissue. A constant-region primer primed TCR beta cDNA synthesis from 500 to 550 ng of total RNA. Three-round nested multiplex PCR performed with slightly modified ARM-PCR produced the TCR beta libraries. The first two PCR rounds used TRBV1-TRBV30 primers with a Cbeta primer, roughly 10 cycles each. In TCRdb, the multiplex PCR reads were re-called with MiXCR into one record per CDR3 protein. The data contain 50,000 to 70,000 distinct CDR3 sequences, 65% to 80% of them singletons. CDR1 SGHAT and CDR2 FQNNGV come from the germline V gene. The CDR3 runs to 16 residues.

Specimen: liver tumor tissue from sampling region 2. The sample's subset: tumor region T2, inferior pole. The chain employs TRBV11-2 and TRBJ1-4; D gene uncertain. The TCR sequence derives from a man aged 40-49 years with primary liver carcinoma and hepatitis B virus infection. The CDR3 reads CACSKTPAETNEKLFF. CDR3 DNA sequence: TGTGCCTGCAGCAAGACTCCAGCAGAAACAAACGAAAAACTGTTTTTT.